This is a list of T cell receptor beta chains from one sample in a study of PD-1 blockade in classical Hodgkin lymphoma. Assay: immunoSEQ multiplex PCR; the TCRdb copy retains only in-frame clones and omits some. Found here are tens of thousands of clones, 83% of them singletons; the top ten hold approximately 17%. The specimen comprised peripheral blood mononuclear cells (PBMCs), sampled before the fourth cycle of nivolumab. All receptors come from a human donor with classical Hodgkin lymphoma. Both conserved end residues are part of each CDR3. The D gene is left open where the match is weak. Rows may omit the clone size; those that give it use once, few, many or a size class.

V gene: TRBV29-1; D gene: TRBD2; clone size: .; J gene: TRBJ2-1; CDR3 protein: CSVGGGASSYNEQFF; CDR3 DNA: TGCAGCGTTGGGGGGGGTGCAAGCTCCTACAATGAGCAGTTCTTC
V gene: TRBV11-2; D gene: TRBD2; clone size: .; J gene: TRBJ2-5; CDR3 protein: CASSFVGAGAGETQYF; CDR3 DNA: TGTGCCAGCAGCTTTGTGGGAGCGGGGGCGGGGGAGACCCAGTACTTC
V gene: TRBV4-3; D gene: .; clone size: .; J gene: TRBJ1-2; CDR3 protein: CASSQETGLYGYTF; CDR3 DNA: TGCGCCAGCAGCCAAGAGACAGGACTCTATGGCTACACCTTC
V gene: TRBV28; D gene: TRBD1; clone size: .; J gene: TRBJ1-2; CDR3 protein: CASSASRGLGYGYTF; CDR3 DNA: TGTGCCAGCAGCGCCTCCAGGGGGCTAGGCTATGGCTACACCTTC
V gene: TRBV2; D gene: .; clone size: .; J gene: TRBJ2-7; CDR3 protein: CASRAMGPISYEQYF; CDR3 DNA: TGTGCCAGCAGGGCAATGGGACCGATCTCCTACGAGCAGTACTTC
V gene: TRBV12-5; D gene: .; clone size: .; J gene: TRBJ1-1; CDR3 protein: CASGVNTEAFF; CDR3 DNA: TGTGCTAGTGGGGTGAACACTGAAGCTTTCTTT
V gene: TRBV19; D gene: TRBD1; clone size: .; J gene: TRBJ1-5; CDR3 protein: CASQDRRAQPQHF; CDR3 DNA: TGTGCCAGCCAGGACAGGCGGGCTCAGCCCCAGCATTTT
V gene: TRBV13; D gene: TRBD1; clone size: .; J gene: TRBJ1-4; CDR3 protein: CASSDSLDRVDEKLFF; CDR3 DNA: TGTGCCAGCAGCGACTCCCTTGACAGGGTTGATGAAAAACTGTTTTTT
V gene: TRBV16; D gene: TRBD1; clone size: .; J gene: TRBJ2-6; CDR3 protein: CASSPLGTEPSGANVLTF; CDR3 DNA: TGTGCCAGCAGCCCATTAGGGACAGAACCCTCTGGGGCCAACGTCCTGACTTTC
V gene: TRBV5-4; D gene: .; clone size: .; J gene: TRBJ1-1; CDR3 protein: CASTPGGLGRGGGEAFF; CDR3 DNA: TGTGCCAGCACCCCGGGCGGGTTGGGGCGCGGGGGGGGTGAAGCTTTCTTT
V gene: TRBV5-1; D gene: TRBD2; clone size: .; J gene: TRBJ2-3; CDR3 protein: CASSSTSPKDTQYF; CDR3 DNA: TGCGCCAGCAGCTCGACTAGCCCCAAGGATACGCAGTATTTT
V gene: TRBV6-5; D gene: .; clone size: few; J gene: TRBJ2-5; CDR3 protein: CASSYGGNRQETQYF; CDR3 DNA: TGTGCCAGCAGTTACGGGGGGAACCGGCAAGAGACCCAGTACTTC
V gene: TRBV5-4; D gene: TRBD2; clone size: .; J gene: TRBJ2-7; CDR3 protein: CASSFKGLAYEQYF; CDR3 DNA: TGTGCCAGCAGCTTTAAAGGACTAGCCTACGAGCAGTACTTC
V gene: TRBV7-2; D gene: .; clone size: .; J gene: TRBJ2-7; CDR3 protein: CASSLSRALGYEQYF; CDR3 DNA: TGTGCCAGCAGCTTAAGTCGGGCTCTCGGGTACGAGCAGTACTTC
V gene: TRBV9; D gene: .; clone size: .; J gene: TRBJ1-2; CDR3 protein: CASSVFDLPGAYGYTF; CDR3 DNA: TGTGCCAGCAGCGTGTTTGACCTCCCCGGGGCCTATGGCTACACCTTC
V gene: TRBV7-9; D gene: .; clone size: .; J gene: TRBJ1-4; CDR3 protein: CASSVQGNEKLFF; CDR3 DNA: TGTGCCAGCAGCGTACAGGGCAATGAAAAACTGTTTTTT
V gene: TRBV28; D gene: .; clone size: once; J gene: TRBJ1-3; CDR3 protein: CASTVMWSSGNTIYF; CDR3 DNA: TGTGCCAGCACTGTAATGTGGAGCTCTGGAAACACCATATATTTT
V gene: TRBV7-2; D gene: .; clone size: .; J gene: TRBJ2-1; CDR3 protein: CASSLATRWNEQFF; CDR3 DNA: TGTGCCAGCAGCTTAGCGACCCGCTGGAATGAGCAGTTCTTC
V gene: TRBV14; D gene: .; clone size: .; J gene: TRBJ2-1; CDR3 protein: CASSQGYRQFF; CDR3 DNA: TGTGCCAGCAGCCAAGGGTATCGGCAGTTCTTC
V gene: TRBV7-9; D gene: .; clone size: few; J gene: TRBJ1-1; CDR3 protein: CASSLGWGDTEAFF; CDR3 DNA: TGTGCCAGCAGCTTAGGGTGGGGGGACACTGAAGCTTTCTTT
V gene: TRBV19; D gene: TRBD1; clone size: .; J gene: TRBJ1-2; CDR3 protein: CASRPARGRNYGYTF; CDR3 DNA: TGTGCCAGTAGGCCAGCGAGGGGGCGAAACTATGGCTACACCTTC
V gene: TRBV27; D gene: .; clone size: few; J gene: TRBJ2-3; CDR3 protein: CASSLYPDTQYF; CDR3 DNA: TGTGCCAGCAGTTTATACCCAGATACGCAGTATTTT
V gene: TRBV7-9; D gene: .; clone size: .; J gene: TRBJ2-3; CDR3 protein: CASSPGISTDTQYF; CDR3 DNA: TGTGCCAGCAGCCCCGGAATAAGCACAGATACGCAGTATTTT
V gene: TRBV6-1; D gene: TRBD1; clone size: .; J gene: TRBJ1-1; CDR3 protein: CASSEPGQWVAEAFF; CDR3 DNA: TGTGCCAGCAGTGAACCGGGACAGTGGGTGGCTGAAGCTTTCTTT
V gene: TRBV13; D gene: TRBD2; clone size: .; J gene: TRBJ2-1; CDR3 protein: CASSPRTSGRGEQFF; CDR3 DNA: TGTGCCAGCAGCCCCCGGACTAGCGGGAGGGGTGAGCAGTTCTTC
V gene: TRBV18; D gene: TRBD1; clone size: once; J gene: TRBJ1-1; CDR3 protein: CASSPDRGTEAFF; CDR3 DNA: TGTGCCAGCTCACCCGACAGGGGAACTGAAGCTTTCTTT
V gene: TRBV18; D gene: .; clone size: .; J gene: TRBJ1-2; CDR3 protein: CASSPGPLYGYTF; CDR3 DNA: TGTGCCAGCTCACCAGGCCCGCTCTATGGCTACACCTTC
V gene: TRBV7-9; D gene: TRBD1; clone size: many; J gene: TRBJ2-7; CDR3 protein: CASSPAFGTGIFYEQYF; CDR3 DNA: TGTGCCAGCAGCCCAGCTTTCGGGACAGGGATTTTCTACGAGCAGTACTTC
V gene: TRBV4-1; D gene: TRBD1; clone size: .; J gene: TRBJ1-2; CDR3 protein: CASSQISGDRVYGYTF; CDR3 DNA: TGCGCCAGCAGCCAGATTTCCGGGGACAGGGTCTATGGCTACACCTTC
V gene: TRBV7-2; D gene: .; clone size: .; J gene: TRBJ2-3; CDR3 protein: CASSPTRGAGAPDTQYF; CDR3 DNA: TGTGCCAGCAGCCCGACCAGGGGGGCGGGAGCCCCGGATACGCAGTATTTT
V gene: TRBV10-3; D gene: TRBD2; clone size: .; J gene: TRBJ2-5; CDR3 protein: CAIKAGGGQETQYF; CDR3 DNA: TGTGCCATCAAAGCGGGAGGTGGCCAAGAGACCCAGTACTTC